This T cell receptor beta chain appears in the sequencing data of a study of human T cells and chemical hapten exposure. Study summary: Per-sample variation in TCR yield stemmed mainly from small pooled library volume differences.

TCRdb passed the RACE reads through MiXCR, listing each CDR3 protein once. This table has about 360,000 distinct CDR3 sequences, around 6.9% appearing once. Study-wide points: Against controls, expanded TCRs gave rise to significantly more large CDR3 similarity clusters.

The time point here: patch test 1, 2 weeks after DPC sensitization. The treatment here: therapeutic diphenylcyclopropenone sensitization with weekly scalp DPC. This clonotype was picked up a small number of times. Its antigen remains unidentified. The germline V gene has CDR1 SGHTA and CDR2 FQGTGA. The V end was cut by 5 bases, the J end by 3 bases, with 7 bases between. This CDR3 comprises 13 residues. The TCR originated in a woman aged 18-29 years with alopecia areata. Some clones in this sample may be carry-over from other donors' samples. Sequencing was performed on whole blood, taken in connection with sensitization to the hapten diphenylcyclopropenone (DPC). The V gene is TRBV7-3, the J gene TRBJ2-2; the D is unclear. Here the CDR3 reads CASSPLHTGELFF. DNA of the CDR3: TGTGCCAGCAGCCCGCTTCACACCGGGGAGCTGTTTTTT. Full variable domain (missing parts from reference TRBV7-3 and TRBJ2-2): GAGVSQTPSNKVTEKGKYVELRCDPISGHTALYWYRQSLGQGPEFLIYFQGTGAADDSGLPNDRFFAVRPEGSVSTLKIQRTERGDSAVYLCASSPLHTGELFFGEGSRLTVL.